These T cell receptor beta chains were read from a single sample in a study of T cell responses to AZD1222 COVID-19 vaccine. Sequenced by immunoSEQ multiplex PCR; TCRdb stores in-frame clones only, minus some. The data show roughly 91,000 clones, about 92% seen once. Sample: peripheral blood, taken on day 0 of AZD1222 vaccination. These TCRs come from an adult in good health. Both conserved end residues are part of each CDR3. The order of the fields is V gene, clone size, D gene, J gene, CDR3 DNA, CDR3 protein. D genes are given only for firm matches. Size is omitted from some rows. Given values are once, few, many or a class for expanded clones.

V: TRBV7-2
size: NA
D: TRBD1
J: TRBJ2-7
DNA: TGTGCCAGCAGCTCGGGGACAGGGAGTCGCTACGAGCAGTACTTC
CDR3: CASSSGTGSRYEQYF

V: TRBV6-1
size: few
D: NA
J: TRBJ1-3
DNA: TGTGCCAGCAGTGAAGGCAGTCGAAACACCATATATTTT
CDR3: CASSEGSRNTIYF

V: TRBV7-9
size: once
D: TRBD2
J: TRBJ2-7
DNA: TGTGCCAGCAGCTCGGGGGGGCTATCCTACGAGCAGTACTTC
CDR3: CASSSGGLSYEQYF

V: TRBV24-1
size: NA
D: NA
J: TRBJ2-7
DNA: TGTGCCACCAGTGACGGCGGGGTTTACGAGCAGTACTTC
CDR3: CATSDGGVYEQYF

V: TRBV28
size: once
D: NA
J: TRBJ1-5
DNA: TGTGCCAGCAGCGATCAGCCCCAGCATTTT
CDR3: CASSDQPQHF

V: TRBV10-1
size: NA
D: NA
J: TRBJ1-1
DNA: TGCGCCAGCAGCACAGGGTTGAACACTGAAGCTTTCTTT
CDR3: CASSTGLNTEAFF

V: TRBV29-1
size: NA
D: NA
J: TRBJ2-7
DNA: TGCAGCGTTGAAGCCCTCCAGGGGAATCTCTACGAGCAGTACTTC
CDR3: CSVEALQGNLYEQYF

V: TRBV2
size: NA
D: NA
J: TRBJ1-1
DNA: TGTGCCAGCAGTGGGGGGAGGGCCAGTCATAACACTGAAGCTTTCTTT
CDR3: CASSGGRASHNTEAFF

V: TRBV28
size: NA
D: NA
J: TRBJ1-4
DNA: TGTGCCAGCAGTCCGGGAGGGACCACGGGCAAAAAACTGTTTTTT
CDR3: CASSPGGTTGKKLFF

V: TRBV2
size: NA
D: NA
J: TRBJ1-1
DNA: TGTGCCTGCAGGCAGGAGTACGCTGAAGCTTTCTTT
CDR3: CACRQEYAEAFF

V: TRBV6-5
size: NA
D: NA
J: TRBJ1-2
DNA: TGTGCCAGCAGACCGGGGGGTATTAACGATGGCTACACCTTC
CDR3: CASRPGGINDGYTF

V: TRBV2
size: NA
D: TRBD1
J: TRBJ2-7
DNA: TGTGCCAGCAACAGGGGTTCCTACGAGCAGTACTTC
CDR3: CASNRGSYEQYF

V: TRBV19
size: NA
D: NA
J: TRBJ2-7
DNA: TGTGCCAGTAGTACTGCAGCACTTTCCGAGCAGTACTTC
CDR3: CASSTAALSEQYF

V: TRBV5-1
size: NA
D: NA
J: TRBJ1-4
DNA: TGCGCCAGCAGCCGGGGGCAGGGTAATGAAAAACTGTTTTTT
CDR3: CASSRGQGNEKLFF

V: TRBV5-1
size: NA
D: NA
J: TRBJ2-1
DNA: TGCGCCAGCAGCTGGTCCGGGACGGAGTACAATGAGCAGTTCTTC
CDR3: CASSWSGTEYNEQFF

V: TRBV6-1
size: NA
D: NA
J: TRBJ2-3
DNA: TGTGCCAGCAGTGACAGGGCTGGGCAGTATTTT
CDR3: CASSDRAGQYF

V: TRBV5-8
size: NA
D: NA
J: TRBJ1-1
DNA: TGTGCCAGCAGCTTGGATTTGAACACTGAAGCTTTCTTT
CDR3: CASSLDLNTEAFF

V: TRBV7-8
size: NA
D: TRBD1
J: TRBJ1-3
DNA: TGTGCCAGCAGCTCATTCACCGGGACAGGGGTTGGAGGAAACACCATATATTTT
CDR3: CASSSFTGTGVGGNTIYF

V: TRBV19
size: NA
D: NA
J: TRBJ2-3
DNA: TGTGCCACCCACAGGGTTGGAGATACGCAGTATTTT
CDR3: CATHRVGDTQYF

V: TRBV11-3
size: NA
D: NA
J: TRBJ2-5
DNA: TGTGCCAGCAGCCCAGGAGGGTTGGCTCCTCAAGAAGAGACCCAGTACTTC
CDR3: CASSPGGLAPQEETQYF

V: TRBV7-3
size: NA
D: NA
J: TRBJ1-4
DNA: TGTGCCAGCAGTCGCGCGGAAAATGAAAAACTGTTTTTT
CDR3: CASSRAENEKLFF

V: TRBV19
size: NA
D: NA
J: TRBJ1-6
DNA: TGTGCCAGTAGTATCTCCGGGTTTTTGGATAATTCACCCCTCCACTTT
CDR3: CASSISGFLDNSPLHF

V: TRBV5-1
size: NA
D: TRBD1
J: TRBJ2-7
DNA: TGCGCCAGCGCCAGGACAGGGCTCCCCTACGAGCAGTACTTC
CDR3: CASARTGLPYEQYF

V: TRBV20-1
size: NA
D: TRBD1
J: TRBJ1-3
DNA: TGCAGTGCTAGTTTTACAGGGGGCTTTGGAAACACCATATATTTT
CDR3: CSASFTGGFGNTIYF

V: TRBV10-2
size: NA
D: TRBD1
J: TRBJ2-7
DNA: TGCGCCACCCTCACAGGGGGCACGACCTACGAGCAGTACTTC
CDR3: CATLTGGTTYEQYF

V: TRBV12-3/TRBV12-4
size: NA
D: NA
J: TRBJ2-4
DNA: TGTGCCAGCAGCCGCCTCGGCACTCAGTACTTC
CDR3: CASSRLGTQYF

V: TRBV3-1/TRBV3-2
size: NA
D: NA
J: TRBJ1-2
DNA: TGTGCCAGCAGCCAAGAGATTGCCGGGAACTATGGCTACACCTTC
CDR3: CASSQEIAGNYGYTF

V: TRBV19
size: NA
D: NA
J: TRBJ1-5
DNA: TGTGCCAGTAGTTCTAGGGATTATAGCAATCAGCCCCAGCATTTT
CDR3: CASSSRDYSNQPQHF

V: TRBV5-6
size: NA
D: NA
J: TRBJ1-5
DNA: TGTGCCAGCAGCTTGGGGGCTCAGCCCCAGCATTTT
CDR3: CASSLGAQPQHF

V: TRBV10-3
size: NA
D: NA
J: TRBJ1-2
DNA: TGTGCCATCAGTAGGGCCGGAGGGGACTATGGCTACACCTTC
CDR3: CAISRAGGDYGYTF

V: TRBV28
size: NA
D: NA
J: TRBJ2-7
DNA: TGTGCCAGCATTCCCACGGACGGACAGCGTAGCTCCTACGAGCAGTACTTC
CDR3: CASIPTDGQRSSYEQYF

V: TRBV19
size: NA
D: NA
J: TRBJ2-2
DNA: TGTGCCAGTAGTAGCCCCGGGACAACCTACACCGGGGAGCTGTTTTTT
CDR3: CASSSPGTTYTGELFF